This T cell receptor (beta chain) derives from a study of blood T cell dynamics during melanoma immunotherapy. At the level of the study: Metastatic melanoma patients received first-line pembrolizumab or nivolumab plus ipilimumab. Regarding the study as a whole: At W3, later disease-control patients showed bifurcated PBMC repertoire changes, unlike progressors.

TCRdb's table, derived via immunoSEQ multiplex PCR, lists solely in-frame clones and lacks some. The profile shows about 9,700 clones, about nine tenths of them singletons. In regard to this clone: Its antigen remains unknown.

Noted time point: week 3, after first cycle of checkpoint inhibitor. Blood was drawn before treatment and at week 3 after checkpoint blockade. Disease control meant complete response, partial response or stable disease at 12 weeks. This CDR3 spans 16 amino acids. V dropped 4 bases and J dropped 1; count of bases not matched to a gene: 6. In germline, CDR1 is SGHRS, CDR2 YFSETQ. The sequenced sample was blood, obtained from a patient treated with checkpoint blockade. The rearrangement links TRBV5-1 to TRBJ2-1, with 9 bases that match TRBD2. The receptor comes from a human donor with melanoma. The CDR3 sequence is CASSPALAGSYNEQFF. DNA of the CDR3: TGCGCCAGCAGCCCGGCCCTAGCGGGGTCCTACAATGAGCAGTTCTTC.